This T cell receptor (beta chain) was sequenced for a study of T cell changes during pregnancy in multiple sclerosis. This clone occurred once. Germline V lookup: CDR1 SGDLS, CDR2 YYNGEE. This CDR3 comprises 15 residues. Trimming took off 0 bases at V and 3 bases at J, with 11 bases between the two ends. Some clones are missing from TCRdb's copy, which holds only in-frame ones; the method was immunoSEQ multiplex PCR. The sample lists nearly 60,000 clones, about 90% occurring once. Sequencing was performed on CD4+ T cells from peripheral blood mononuclear cells, taken after pregnancy. V is TRBV9 and J is TRBJ2-3, with D possibly being TRBD1 (5 bases). This TCR came from a female donor in good health, enrolled as a control in a pregnancy study. The CDR3 spells CASSVEASGTDTQYF. DNA of the CDR3: TGTGCCAGCAGCGTAGAGGCGTCAGGGACAGATACGCAGTATTTT.